The 29 T cell receptor beta chains in this list originate from one sample, sequenced in a study of Siglec-9 on CD8 T cells in melanoma. Profiled with immunoSEQ multiplex PCR; TCRdb holds only in-frame clones, not every one. The table has 36,000 or so clones, roughly 80% seen once; the top ten hold more than 1.5%. Material for sequencing was Siglec-9- CD8+ T cells sorted from blood. These receptors were taken from a human donor in good health.

The V and J genes are TRBV7-8 and TRBJ1-5, with TRBD1 matching 8 bases. Per germline, CDR1 SGHVS and CDR2 FQNEAQ. The CDR3 runs to 16 residues. V dropped 5 bases and J dropped 6; count of bases not matched to a gene: 12. CDR3 protein: CASSPLPGQGTQPQHF. For the CDR3, the DNA is TGTGCCAGCAGCCCTTTACCTGGACAGGGAACTCAGCCCCAGCATTTT.

The chain combines TRBV4-1 with TRBJ2-3; possible D gene TRBD2, 6 bases. The CDR3 runs 14 residues. V dropped 4 bases and J dropped 4 bases, with 12 bases sitting between them. Per the germline V gene, CDR1 is MGHRA and CDR2 is YSYEKL. Here the CDR3 DNA reads TGCGCCAGCAGCCCGGCCGGGGGAGCAGATACGCAGTATTTT. Translating gives CASSPAGGADTQYF.

The chain combines TRBV14 with TRBJ1-2; 7 bases fit TRBD1. The CDR3 runs to 14 residues. Germline values: CDR1 SGHDN, CDR2 FVKESK. V dropped 3 bases and J dropped 1; count of bases not matched to a gene: 2. The chain's CDR3 is CASSQGQNNYGYTF. In DNA, the CDR3 is TGTGCCAGCAGCCAGGGACAGAATAACTATGGCTACACCTTC. Supplemented by reference TRBV14 and TRBJ1-2, the full variable domain reads EAGVTQFPSHSVIEKGQTVTLRCDPISGHDNLYWYRRVMGKEIKFLLHFVKESKQDESGMPNNRFLAERTGGTYSTLKVQPAELEDSGVYFCASSQGQNNYGYTFGSGTRLTVV.

The rearrangement uses TRBV5-1 and TRBJ2-3; 11 bases fit TRBD2. Germline-derived CDR1 and CDR2 are SGHRS and YFSETQ. CDR3 length: 15 residues. The V and J ends lost 4 bases and 4 bases, in that order; junction bases with no gene match: 5. The chain's CDR3 is CASSVGTSGSDTQYF. The DNA for the CDR3 is TGCGCCAGCAGCGTCGGGACTAGCGGTTCAGATACGCAGTATTTT. Full variable domain (remainder filled in from reference TRBV5-1 and TRBJ2-3): KAGVTQTPRYLIKTRGQQVTLSCSPISGHRSVSWYQQTPGQGLQFLFEYFSETQRNKGNFPGRFSGRQFSNSRSEMNVSTLELGDSALYLCASSVGTSGSDTQYFGPGTRLTVL.

This clone appeared a few times. The V gene is TRBV20-1, the J gene TRBJ1-1; D is undetermined. Looked up from germline, CDR1 is DFQATT and CDR2 is SNEGSKA (reference sequence). V dropped 1 base and J dropped 7 bases, with 7 bases sitting between them. This CDR3 contains 11 residues. DNA of the CDR3: TGCAGTGCTAGAGCGGAACTTGAAGCTTTCTTT. As protein: CSARAELEAFF.

This clone has only one observation. This chain uses TRBV5-4 with TRBJ2-7; 11 bases line up with TRBD2. This CDR3 is 15 amino acids long. V gave up 4 bases and J gave up 6 bases; unmatched junction bases: 9. The V gene's germline CDR1 is SGHNT and CDR2 YYREEE (reference sequence). CDR3 sequence (DNA): TGTGCCAGCAGCCTTAGCGGGGGGGGTCCGGTCGAGCAGTACTTC. This gives the protein CASSLSGGGPVEQYF. Full variable domain (missing parts from reference TRBV5-4 and TRBJ2-7): ETGVTQSPTHLIKTRGQQVTLRCSSQSGHNTVSWYQQALGQGPQFIFQYYREEENGRGNFPPRFSGLQFPNYSSELNVNALELDDSALYLCASSLSGGGPVEQYFGPGTRLTVT.

The rearrangement joins TRBV14 to TRBJ2-3; D could derive from TRBD1 or TRBD2 (5 bases each). The CDR3 runs to 14 residues. Germline V gene lookup returns CDR1 SGHDN and CDR2 FVKESK. The germline V and J ends were trimmed by 1 base and 4 bases, with 9 bases remaining between them. In nucleotides, the CDR3 is TGTGCCAGCAGCCAAGCGAGGGGCGCAGATACGCAGTATTTT. This translates into CASSQARGADTQYF.

The J gene is TRBJ2-1, the V gene TRBV30, with a possible D match to TRBD1 (6 bases). Trimming shortened V by 2 bases and J by 10 bases, and 15 bases separated the two germline ends. CDR3 length: 13 residues. Germline CDR1 GTSNPN, CDR2 SVGIG (reference sequence). The CDR3 is CAWSRDIGSEQFF. The CDR3 DNA reads as TGTGCCTGGAGTCGGGACATTGGGTCAGAGCAGTTCTTC.

The J gene is TRBJ1-2, the V gene TRBV29-1, with D unclear. Germline-derived CDR1 and CDR2 are SQVTM and ANQGSEA. V lost 4 bases, J lost 1 base, and 10 bases lay in between. The CDR3 is 13 residues long. The CDR3 nucleotides read TGCAGCGTTGCACAGCCATATAACTATGGCTACACCTTC. It codes for CSVAQPYNYGYTF. The whole variable domain, filled in from reference TRBV29-1 and TRBJ1-2, reads SAVISQKPSRDICQRGTSLTIQCQVDSQVTMMFWYRQQPGQSLTLIATANQGSEATYESGFVIDKFPISRPNLTFSTLTVSNMSPEDSSIYLCSVAQPYNYGYTFGSGTRLTVV.

The chain uses TRBV7-8 and TRBJ2-2, with D possibly being TRBD2 (5 bases). The V and J ends lost 5 bases and 5 bases respectively, with 15 bases between them. The CDR3 loop spans 15 amino acids. Germline loops: CDR1 SGHVS, CDR2 FQNEAQ. CDR3 region: CASSKSLGGTGELFF. CDR3 bases: TGTGCCAGCAGCAAATCCCTCGGAGGAACCGGGGAGCTGTTTTTT.

This sequence joins TRBV4-1 and TRBJ2-1; no reliable D call. V shed 0 bases and J shed 9 bases, with 9 bases lying between them. The CDR3 is 13 amino acids. Looked up from germline, CDR1 is MGHRA and CDR2 is YSYEKL. CDR3 in amino acids: CASSQDFSSEQFF. Here the CDR3 DNA reads TGCGCCAGCAGCCAAGATTTTAGCAGTGAGCAGTTCTTC.

The chain has TRBV5-5 and TRBJ1-1; 12 bases fit TRBD1. The length of the CDR3 is 18 residues. V shed 0 bases, J shed 7 bases, and the junction held 13 bases outside the gene matches. Germline V gene sequence: CDR1 SGHKS, CDR2 YYEKEE (reference sequence). The CDR3 DNA follows: TGTGCCAGCAGCTTGGCGGGACAGGGGGCGCAGACCCTCCTTGAAGCTTTCTTT. This codes for CASSLAGQGAQTLLEAFF.

The chain employs TRBV28 and TRBJ2-1; 12 bases are a match to TRBD1. The germline V gene has CDR1 MDHEN and CDR2 SYDVKM. The CDR3 has 18 residues. The ends lost 5 bases at V and 0 bases at J; junction bases unmatched: 8. The CDR3 loop reads CASSPGTGGLSSYNEQFF. The CDR3 nucleotides read TGTGCCAGCAGTCCCGGGACAGGGGGCCTAAGCTCCTACAATGAGCAGTTCTTC.

The V gene is TRBV27, the J gene TRBJ2-5, with a possible D match to TRBD2 (5 bases). The CDR3 runs to 18 residues. The V end lost 5 bases, the J end lost 4 bases, and 26 bases lay between the germline ends. The germline V gene encodes CDR1 MNHEY and CDR2 SMNVEV (reference sequence). The CDR3 loop is CASSPHPFRVFRGETQYF. CDR3 coding DNA: TGTGCCAGCAGTCCCCACCCCTTTCGGGTGTTTCGGGGAGAGACCCAGTACTTC.

There are a few counts of this clone. This chain uses TRBV12-5 with TRBJ1-1; tentative D call: TRBD1 (5 bases). CDR1 and CDR2 (germline): LGHNT, FRNRAP. V was cut by 2 bases and J by 4 bases, with 8 bases left in between. CDR3 length equals 13 residues. Here the CDR3 reads CASGLFGGTEAFF. The CDR3 DNA reads TGTGCTAGTGGTTTGTTTGGGGGCACTGAAGCTTTCTTT.

This chain uses TRBV4-1 with TRBJ1-2; 9 bases align to TRBD1. The V segment lost 4 bases and the J segment 7 bases; nucleotides outside the gene matches: 19. The CDR3 extends over 18 amino acids. From germline, CDR1 is MGHRA and CDR2 YSYEKL. The CDR3 loop reads CASSLLEGTGRLQGGYTF. The DNA of the CDR3 is TGCGCCAGCAGCCTCCTCGAGGGGACAGGGAGGTTACAGGGTGGCTACACCTTC.

J is TRBJ1-2 and V is TRBV6-6, with no clear D. This CDR3 spans 13 amino acids. V lost 7 bases, J lost 4 bases, and 13 bases lay in between. Germline V CDR1 and CDR2: MNHNY, SVGAGI (reference sequence). The CDR3 bases are TGTGCCAGCACCTACCAGGCAGGCTATGGCTACACCTTC. This translates into CASTYQAGYGYTF.

The chain links TRBV11-3 to TRBJ2-1; perhaps TRBD2 as D (6 bases). The CDR3 sequence is 16 residues long. V was pared by 5 bases and J by 3 bases, with 17 bases between. Germline-derived CDR1 and CDR2 are SGHNT and YENEEA. CDR3 coding DNA: TGTGCCAGCAGCCCTTTTGGAGGGGATCACTACAATGAGCAGTTCTTC. Its protein is CASSPFGGDHYNEQFF. Full variable domain (rest looked up from reference TRBV11-3 and TRBJ2-1): EAGVVQSPRYKIIEKKQPVAFWCNPISGHNTLYWYLQNLGQGPELLIRYENEEAVDDSQLPKDRFSAERLKGVDSTLKIQPAELGDSAVYLCASSPFGGDHYNEQFFGPGTRLTVL.

For this clone: One junction end does not reproduce the germline sequence, and a read error may be involved. The genes are TRBV27 and TRBJ1-1; possibly TRBD1 for D (5 bases). Per the germline V gene, CDR1 is MNHEY and CDR2 is SMNVEV (reference sequence). The CDR3 contains 14 residues. As DNA, the CDR3 is TGTGCCAGCAGTTACGGGGGGGAGAACCCTGAAGCTTTCTTT. Its translation: CASSYGGENPEAFF.

The CDR3 region is CASSIVASTDSEETQYF. CDR3 coding DNA: TGTGCCAGTAGTATAGTCGCTTCCACCGACAGCGAAGAGACCCAGTACTTC. This chain connects TRBV19 to TRBJ2-5; a weak D match, TRBD1 (5 bases). This CDR3 is 17 amino acids long. Per the germline V gene, CDR1 is LNHDA and CDR2 is SQIVND (reference sequence). V lost 1 base, J lost 3 bases, and 18 bases lay in between.

V and J are TRBV7-9 and TRBJ2-3; 7 bases map to TRBD2. The CDR3 totals 16 residues. Germline CDR1 and CDR2: SEHNR and FQNEAQ (reference sequence). V lost 1 base to trimming and J lost 2 bases; unmatched junction nucleotides: 6. The CDR3 coding sequence is TGTGCCAGCAGCTTAGAGCGGGGCAGCAACACAGATACGCAGTATTTT. It specifies CASSLERGSNTDTQYF.

V gene TRBV7-9 combines with J gene TRBJ2-7; 7 nucleotides match TRBD1. Germline values: CDR1 SEHNR, CDR2 FQNEAQ (reference sequence). Trimming removed 5 bases from V and 0 bases from J; junction bases left unmatched: 7. This CDR3 region has 15 residues. CDR3 region: CASSLGTVSSYEQYF. In nucleotides, the CDR3 is TGTGCCAGCAGCCTCGGGACAGTAAGCTCCTACGAGCAGTACTTC.

This chain joins TRBV11-2 and TRBJ2-5; 12 nucleotides match TRBD2. With 5 bases clipped from V and 5 bases from J, the junction kept 6 bases outside the gene matches. Germline V gene data show CDR1 as SGHAT and CDR2 as FQNNGV. CDR3 length equals 15 residues. The CDR3 DNA reads as TGTGCCAGCAGCATACTAGCGGGAGGATGGGAGACCCAGTACTTC. Translating gives CASSILAGGWETQYF.

The CDR3: CASQGYYEQYF. Written as DNA, the CDR3 is TGTGCCAGTCAGGGTTACTACGAGCAGTACTTC. The J gene is TRBJ2-7, the V gene TRBV25-1, with D possibly being TRBD1 (5 bases). Germline V gene lookup returns CDR1 MGHDK and CDR2 SYGVNS. CDR3 size: 11 residues. Trimming left V 9 bases short and J 3 bases short, with 9 bases between.

The chain recombines TRBV27 with TRBJ1-2; 7 nucleotides agree with TRBD1. Germline V CDR1 and CDR2: MNHEY, SMNVEV (reference sequence). The CDR3 is made up of 17 amino acids. J lost 8 bases, V lost 1 base, and 16 bases had no gene match. CDR3 nucleotides: TGTGCCAGCAGTTTATTGGACCCCTCAACAGGGGTAGGGGGCTACACCTTC. It codes for CASSLLDPSTGVGGYTF.

This chain links TRBV5-6 with TRBJ2-1; D gene unclear. CDR1 is SGHDT and CDR2 is YYEEEE in the germline V gene. Trimming cost V 5 bases and J 4 bases, with 16 bases left between them. The CDR3 extends over 15 amino acids. The CDR3 DNA reads TGTGCCAGCAGGATTGGAAAGGGATCATACAATGAGCAGTTCTTC. It specifies CASRIGKGSYNEQFF.

The chain combines TRBV4-1 with TRBJ1-1; D might be TRBD1 (6 bases). The CDR3 is 15 amino acids. Germline lookup yields CDR1 MGHRA and CDR2 YSYEKL. The V gene lost 0 bases and the J gene lost 10 bases, with 18 bases spanning the gap. This CDR3 reads CASSQEGGQRMIAFF. The DNA of the CDR3 is TGCGCCAGCAGCCAAGAAGGGGGGCAGCGCATGATAGCTTTCTTT.

This chain joins TRBV11-3 and TRBJ2-1; TRBD1 matches 7 bases. Germline V gene lookup returns CDR1 SGHNT and CDR2 YENEEA. This CDR3 has 14 residues. Germline trimming cut 5 bases from V and 4 bases from J; bases unmatched to any gene: 5. The CDR3 DNA reads TGTGCCAGCAGCGGTTGGGGACAGTACAATGAGCAGTTCTTC. Its translation: CASSGWGQYNEQFF.

In this sample, this clone turned up once. The V gene is TRBV18, the J gene TRBJ2-7, with 13 bases matching TRBD2. The CDR3 spans 16 residues. The V gene end was trimmed by 3 bases and the J gene end by 5 bases; junction bases not matched to a gene: 7. Germline CDR1 and CDR2: KGHSH and LQKENI. The chain's CDR3 is CASSPPGLAGRHEQYF. The DNA of the CDR3 is TGTGCCAGCTCACCTCCGGGACTAGCGGGGAGGCACGAGCAGTACTTC.